A single sample gave rise to the 32 T cell receptor beta chains below, sequenced in a study of PD-1 blockade in classical Hodgkin lymphoma. Time point of the sample: cycle 4 day 1 (C4D1), after more than five weeks of nivolumab. All trial patients relapsed after autologous stem cell transplantation. Clones were read by immunoSEQ multiplex PCR, and TCRdb kept only the in-frame ones, dropping some. The sample holds 43,000 or so clones, 78% seen once. The source was peripheral blood mononuclear cells (PBMCs), collected before the fourth cycle of nivolumab. These receptor sequences come from a human donor with classical Hodgkin lymphoma.

This clone was recorded many times. J is TRBJ1-2 and V is TRBV19, with D possibly being TRBD1 (6 bases). The CDR3 consists of 11 residues. In germline, CDR1 is LNHDA, CDR2 SQIVND (reference sequence). V lost 6 bases to trimming and J lost 8 bases, with 10 bases between them. The CDR3 coding sequence is TGTGCCAGTAGGCGTCAGGGGGGCTACACCTTC. Translating it yields CASRRQGGYTF.

As for this clone: One end of the junction fails to match germline, which may point to a read error. The J gene is TRBJ1-1, the V gene TRBV7-8, with D maybe TRBD1 (6 bases). The CDR3 is 18 residues long. Germline V gene data show CDR1 as SGHVS and CDR2 as FQNEAQ. The CDR3 region is CASSLGRVMGGRNAEAFF. CDR3 DNA sequence: TGTGCCAGCAGCTTAGGACGAGTCATGGGGGGCCGGAACGCTGAAGCTTTCTTT. Filled out from reference TRBV7-8 and TRBJ1-1, the complete variable domain reads GAGVSQSPRYKVAKRGQDVALRCDPISGHVSLFWYQQALGQGPEFLTYFQNEAQLDKSGLPSDRFFAERPEGSVSTLKIQRTQQEDSAVYLCASSLGRVMGGRNAEAFFGQGTRLTVV.

The chain uses TRBV7-9 and TRBJ1-4, with D maybe TRBD1 (5 bases). The CDR3 spans 15 residues. CDR1 is SEHNR, CDR2 FQNEAQ, per germline (reference sequence). The germline V and J ends were trimmed by 1 base and 7 bases, with 13 bases remaining between them. The CDR3 DNA sequence: TGTGCCAGCAGCTTAGGGGACGGGCTAGGTGAAAAACTGTTTTTT. Protein sequence: CASSLGDGLGEKLFF.

This clone was seen a single time. The V gene is TRBV19, the J gene TRBJ1-2, with a possible D match to TRBD1 (6 bases). Trimming took off 3 bases at V and 0 bases at J, with 14 bases between the two ends. The CDR3 runs 16 residues. The germline V gene has CDR1 LNHDA and CDR2 SQIVND (reference sequence). CDR3 loop: CASSISQGLANYGYTF. Written as DNA, the CDR3 is TGTGCCAGTAGTATCTCTCAGGGGTTGGCTAACTATGGCTACACCTTC.

V is TRBV5-1 and J is TRBJ1-4, with D maybe TRBD1 (5 bases). Germline-derived CDR1 and CDR2 are SGHRS and YFSETQ. Trimming took 0 bases from V and 4 from J, leaving 10 bases between them. CDR3 length equals 15 residues. CDR3 in DNA: TGCGCCAGCAGCTTGGACGGGGGTCTTAATGAAAAACTGTTTTTT. As protein: CASSLDGGLNEKLFF.

The chain has TRBV14 and TRBJ1-5; D is possibly TRBD1 (5 bases). The germline gives CDR1 SGHDN, CDR2 FVKESK. Trimming took 1 base from V and 7 from J, leaving 8 bases between them. The CDR3 extends over 13 amino acids. The CDR3 DNA reads TGTGCCAGCAGCCAAGGGGGCTGGCAGCCCCAGCATTTT. Translated: CASSQGGWQPQHF. The full variable domain, rest sourced from reference TRBV14 and TRBJ1-5, is EAGVTQFPSHSVIEKGQTVTLRCDPISGHDNLYWYRRVMGKEIKFLLHFVKESKQDESGMPNNRFLAERTGGTYSTLKVQPAELEDSGVYFCASSQGGWQPQHFGDGTRLSIL.

This chain uses TRBV2 with TRBJ2-1; D perhaps matches TRBD2 (6 bases). Germline values: CDR1 SNHLY, CDR2 FYNNEI. CDR3 length equals 17 residues. The V end lost 6 bases, the J end lost 2 bases, and 20 bases lay between the germline ends. CDR3 sequence: CASRRPLRAGTYNEQFF. The CDR3 DNA reads as TGTGCCAGCAGACGGCCCCTCAGGGCGGGGACCTACAATGAGCAGTTCTTC. The whole variable domain, filled in from reference TRBV2 and TRBJ2-1, reads EPEVTQTPSHQVTQMGQEVILRCVPISNHLYFYWYRQILGQKVEFLVSFYNNEISEKSEIFDDQFSVERPDGSNFTLKIRSTKLEDSAMYFCASRRPLRAGTYNEQFFGPGTRLTVL.

This clone occurred once. The chain couples TRBV12-5 to TRBJ2-1; D is perhaps TRBD2 (7 bases). V was clipped by 6 bases and J by 2 bases, with 14 bases between them. Germline-derived CDR1 and CDR2 are LGHNT and FRNRAP. CDR3 length: 15 amino acids. DNA of the CDR3: TGTGCTAGTGGAGGGGGGGACATTACCTACAATGAGCAGTTCTTC. Protein product: CASGGGDITYNEQFF. Full variable domain (missing parts from reference TRBV12-5 and TRBJ2-1): DARVTQTPRHKVTEMGQEVTMRCQPILGHNTVFWYRQTMMQGLELLAYFRNRAPLDDSGMPKDRFSAEMPDATLATLKIQPSEPRDSAVYFCASGGGDITYNEQFFGPGTRLTVL.

The rearrangement joins TRBV9 to TRBJ2-1; 7 nucleotides match TRBD1. CDR3 size: 15 residues. V was clipped by 2 bases and J by 9 bases; unmatched bases: 11. The V gene's germline CDR1 is SGDLS and CDR2 YYNGEE. The CDR3 region has the DNA TGTGCCAGCAGCGTTACCGGGACAGAGGTCCTTGAGCAGTTCTTC. Amino acid sequence: CASSVTGTEVLEQFF.

The V gene is TRBV7-2, the J gene TRBJ2-1; D remains ambiguous. The V gene lost 4 bases and the J gene lost 2 bases, with 12 bases spanning the gap. The V gene's germline CDR1 is SGHTA and CDR2 FQGNSA. This CDR3 contains 15 residues. CDR3 protein: CASSSGYNPYNEQFF. The CDR3 DNA reads as TGTGCCAGCAGCTCCGGATACAACCCCTACAATGAGCAGTTCTTC.

The chain joins TRBV18 to TRBJ1-5, with D uncertain. CDR1 is KGHSH and CDR2 is LQKENI in the germline V gene. CDR3 length equals 13 residues. V was cut by 3 bases and J by 4 bases, with 7 bases left in between. DNA for the CDR3: TGTGCCAGCTCACCGGGCGAAAATCAGCCCCAGCATTTT. Its translation is CASSPGENQPQHF.

In its sample, this clone was seen a few times. The chain links TRBV9 to TRBJ1-1, with unresolved D. CDR3 length: 13 amino acids. Trimming took off 4 bases at V and 1 base at J, with 8 bases between the two ends. CDR1 is SGDLS, CDR2 YYNGEE, per germline. In DNA, the CDR3 is TGTGCCAGCAGCTCACAAACGAACACTGAAGCTTTCTTT. Its protein product is CASSSQTNTEAFF. The entire variable domain, with the rest obtained from reference TRBV9 and TRBJ1-1, is as follows: DSGVTQTPKHLITATGQRVTLRCSPRSGDLSVYWYQQSLDQGLQFLIQYYNGEERAKGNILERFSAQQFPDLHSELNLSSLELGDSALYFCASSSQTNTEAFFGQGTRLTVV.

This chain connects TRBV9 to TRBJ1-1; tentatively, D is TRBD1 (5 bases). V shed 3 bases and J shed 7 bases, with 13 bases lying between them. CDR1 is SGDLS and CDR2 is YYNGEE in the germline V gene. CDR3 size: 13 residues. DNA for the CDR3: TGTGCCAGCAGCGCCCCGACAGTGAATGAAGCTTTCTTT. As protein: CASSAPTVNEAFF.

With regard to this clone: At one end, the junction sequence differs from germline, possibly due to a read error. Other nucleotide sequences from this sample produce the same CDR3. The chain combines TRBV14 with TRBJ1-2; D is ambiguous. This CDR3 comprises 9 residues. CDR1 and CDR2 (germline): SGHDN, FVKESK. Written as DNA, the CDR3 is TGTGCCATCTACTATGGCTACACTTTC. Protein: CAIYYGYTF.

This clone came up once. The chain uses TRBV4-3 and TRBJ2-7, with 14 bases lining up with TRBD2. Germline V CDR1 and CDR2: LGHNA, YSLEER. This CDR3 has 15 amino acids. With V trimmed by 6 bases and J by 4 bases, 5 bases remained unmatched. CDR3 residues: CASRRGTSGSYEQYF. CDR3 DNA: TGCGCCAGCAGACGCGGGACTAGCGGGAGTTACGAGCAGTACTTC.

The rearrangement links TRBV2 to TRBJ1-4, with D hard to call. Per the germline V gene, CDR1 is SNHLY and CDR2 is FYNNEI. The ends were cut back, 3 bases at V and 0 bases at J, with 8 bases in the middle. The CDR3 spans 15 residues. As DNA, the CDR3 is TGTGCCAGCAGTGAGACGGTCGCAACTAATGAAAAACTGTTTTTT. It codes for CASSETVATNEKLFF.

The chain joins TRBV5-6 to TRBJ2-7; TRBD2 matches at 10 bases. Germline-derived CDR1 and CDR2 are SGHDT and YYEEEE. V gave up 2 bases and J gave up 4 bases; unmatched junction bases: 6. This CDR3 is 15 amino acids long. The CDR3 region has the DNA TGTGCCAGCAGCTTCAGCGGGGGGGCAGTATACGAGCAGTACTTC. This sequence encodes CASSFSGGAVYEQYF. Full variable domain (missing parts from reference TRBV5-6 and TRBJ2-7): DAGVTQSPTHLIKTRGQQVTLRCSPKSGHDTVSWYQQALGQGPQFIFQYYEEEERQRGNFPDRFSGHQFPNYSSELNVNALLLGDSALYLCASSFSGGAVYEQYFGPGTRLTVT.

J is TRBJ1-4 and V is TRBV7-9; 8 positions agree with TRBD1. Germline CDR1 is SEHNR and CDR2 is FQNEAQ (reference sequence). Trimming at V came to 5 bases and at J to 4 bases, leaving 12 bases not matched to a gene. CDR3 length equals 17 residues. In nucleotides, the CDR3 is TGTGCCAGCAGCCCACCGGCATGGACAGGGAGTAATGAAAAACTGTTTTTT. Amino acids: CASSPPAWTGSNEKLFF.

The V gene is TRBV10-3, the J gene TRBJ1-1; the match to TRBD1 covers 9 bases. The ends lost 6 bases at V and 11 bases at J; junction bases unmatched: 19. Germline CDR1 reads ENHRY; CDR2 reads SYGVKD. This CDR3 contains 16 residues. The CDR3 DNA follows: TGTGCCATCAGGGCGACAGGGGGAGGGGGATTCACCCGGGCTTTCTTT. Translation: CAIRATGGGGFTRAFF.

The chain links TRBV6-5 to TRBJ2-3; 10 positions match TRBD2. Trimming at V came to 2 bases and at J to 4 bases, leaving 3 bases not matched to a gene. Germline loops: CDR1 MNHEY, CDR2 SVGAGI. This CDR3 comprises 15 residues. DNA for the CDR3: TGTGCCAGCAGTTACGAGCGGGGGGGCCCAGATACGCAGTATTTT. Protein product: CASSYERGGPDTQYF.

This clone has just a few counts. The chain carries TRBV27 and TRBJ1-1, with a weak D call TRBD1 (6 bases). Trimming took off 3 bases at V and 3 bases at J, with 11 bases between the two ends. Germline assignment: CDR1 MNHEY and CDR2 SMNVEV (reference sequence). This CDR3 comprises 14 residues. In DNA, the CDR3 is TGTGCCAGCAGTTTTCACAGGGAGGACACTGAAGCTTTCTTT. Encoded protein: CASSFHREDTEAFF.

The rearrangement joins TRBV2 to TRBJ1-4; no clear D gene. Trimming removed 2 bases at V and 7 bases at J, with 11 bases between. The V gene's germline CDR1 is SNHLY and CDR2 FYNNEI. The CDR3 spans 14 residues. The CDR3 DNA reads as TGTGCCAGCAGTGAAAGGGTTGGTGGTGAAAAACTGTTTTTT. This sequence encodes CASSERVGGEKLFF.

This clone appeared a single time. This sequence joins TRBV9 and TRBJ1-1; D is possibly TRBD1 (5 bases). The V and J ends lost 0 bases and 8 bases respectively, with 14 bases between them. Looked up from germline, CDR1 is SGDLS and CDR2 is YYNGEE. The CDR3 runs to 14 residues. Here the CDR3 reads CASSVAGEDLEAFF. The CDR3 bases are TGTGCCAGCAGCGTAGCGGGGGAGGACTTAGAAGCTTTCTTT.

J is TRBJ2-2 and V is TRBV5-1; D is possibly TRBD2 (5 bases). The CDR3 extends over 14 amino acids. The V and J ends lost 5 bases and 3 bases respectively, with 11 bases between them. Germline values: CDR1 SGHRS, CDR2 YFSETQ. CDR3 protein: CASRETTDTGELFF. DNA for the CDR3: TGCGCCAGCAGGGAGACTACTGACACCGGGGAGCTGTTTTTT. The full variable domain, completed using reference TRBV5-1 and TRBJ2-2, is KAGVTQTPRYLIKTRGQQVTLSCSPISGHRSVSWYQQTPGQGLQFLFEYFSETQRNKGNFPGRFSGRQFSNSRSEMNVSTLELGDSALYLCASRETTDTGELFFGEGSRLTVL.

This sequence joins TRBV6-6 and TRBJ1-2; D gene uncertain. Germline-derived CDR1 and CDR2 are MNHNY and SVGAGI (reference sequence). The germline V and J ends were trimmed by 2 bases and 1 base, with 5 bases remaining between them. This CDR3 has 13 amino acids. This CDR3 reads CASSYGVNYGYTF. The CDR3 DNA reads TGTGCCAGCAGTTACGGCGTTAACTATGGCTACACCTTC.

The rearrangement uses TRBV27 and TRBJ2-7, with a tentative D call TRBD2 (6 bases). The V and J ends lost 6 bases and 0 bases respectively, with 12 bases between them. This CDR3 has 14 residues. CDR1 and CDR2 (germline): MNHEY, SMNVEV (reference sequence). The CDR3 spells CASSRLVPSYEQYF. CDR3 DNA sequence: TGTGCCAGCAGCCGACTAGTTCCCTCCTACGAGCAGTACTTC.

This clone was counted many times. The rearrangement uses TRBV6-6 and TRBJ1-2; no clear D gene. From germline, CDR1 is MNHNY and CDR2 SVGAGI (reference sequence). V was clipped by 0 bases and J by 8 bases, with 4 bases between them. This CDR3 region has 11 residues. The CDR3 loop reads CASSYSRGYTF. The CDR3 DNA sequence: TGTGCCAGCAGTTACTCGAGGGGCTACACCTTC.

The chain has TRBV6-1 and TRBJ1-1; tentative D call: TRBD1 (5 bases). CDR1 is MNHNS, CDR2 SASEGT, per germline. This CDR3 spans 10 amino acids. The V and J ends lost 6 bases and 14 bases respectively, with 13 bases between them. DNA for the CDR3: TGTGCCAGCAGAGAAACCGGGGCGTTCTTT. It codes for CASRETGAFF.

The gene calls are TRBV7-9 and TRBJ2-2; 9 bases map to TRBD2. Germline values: CDR1 SEHNR, CDR2 FQNEAQ (reference sequence). The CDR3 length is 18 residues. Trimming took 5 bases from V and 2 from J; bases not matched to a gene: 12. The CDR3 sequence: CASSTGLALTVNTGELFF. The CDR3 DNA sequence: TGTGCCAGCAGCACGGGACTAGCCCTTACTGTTAACACCGGGGAGCTGTTTTTT.

The chain couples TRBV14 to TRBJ2-7; D is perhaps TRBD1 (7 bases). The V end was cut by 2 bases, the J end by 6 bases, with 17 bases between. Germline loops: CDR1 SGHDN, CDR2 FVKESK. This CDR3 region has 15 residues. CDR3 sequence: CASSQLGGGRGEQYF. CDR3 coding DNA: TGTGCCAGCAGCCAATTAGGAGGGGGCCGGGGCGAGCAGTACTTC.

The chain joins TRBV16 to TRBJ1-2; D is undetermined. CDR3 length equals 13 residues. V was clipped by 2 bases and J by 5 bases, with 9 bases between them. Germline V gene lookup returns CDR1 KGHSY and CDR2 FQNENV. The CDR3 sequence is CASSQGQAYGYTF. The CDR3 nucleotides are TGTGCCAGCAGCCAAGGGCAGGCATATGGCTACACCTTC.

The chain joins TRBV11-2 to TRBJ2-1; maybe TRBD2 (5 bases). The V gene lost 5 bases and the J gene lost 8 bases, with 13 bases spanning the gap. Per germline, CDR1 SGHAT and CDR2 FQNNGV. The CDR3 runs 13 residues. For the CDR3, the DNA is TGTGCCAGCAGCCTCCGGAGGCGCCATGAGCAGTTCTTC. As protein: CASSLRRRHEQFF.